The clone carrying this TCR beta chain showed up just a few times. TCRdb re-called the RT-PCR reads through MiXCR, storing one row per CDR3 protein. The profile shows around 700,000 distinct CDR3 sequences, 12% to 15% of them singletons. CDR3 size: 14 residues. The V end lost 3 bases, the J end lost 5 bases, and 13 bases lay between the germline ends. Per germline, CDR1 DFQATT and CDR2 SNEGSKA (reference sequence). The chain has TRBV20-1 and TRBJ1-4, with a weak D call TRBD1 (6 bases). The sequenced material came from memory CD4+ T cells from blood. This TCR derives from a female donor in good health, serving as a healthy control. The CDR3 loop reads CSASNRQGNEKLFF. The CDR3, as DNA: TGCAGTGCTAGTAACCGGCAGGGGAATGAAAAACTGTTTTTT.